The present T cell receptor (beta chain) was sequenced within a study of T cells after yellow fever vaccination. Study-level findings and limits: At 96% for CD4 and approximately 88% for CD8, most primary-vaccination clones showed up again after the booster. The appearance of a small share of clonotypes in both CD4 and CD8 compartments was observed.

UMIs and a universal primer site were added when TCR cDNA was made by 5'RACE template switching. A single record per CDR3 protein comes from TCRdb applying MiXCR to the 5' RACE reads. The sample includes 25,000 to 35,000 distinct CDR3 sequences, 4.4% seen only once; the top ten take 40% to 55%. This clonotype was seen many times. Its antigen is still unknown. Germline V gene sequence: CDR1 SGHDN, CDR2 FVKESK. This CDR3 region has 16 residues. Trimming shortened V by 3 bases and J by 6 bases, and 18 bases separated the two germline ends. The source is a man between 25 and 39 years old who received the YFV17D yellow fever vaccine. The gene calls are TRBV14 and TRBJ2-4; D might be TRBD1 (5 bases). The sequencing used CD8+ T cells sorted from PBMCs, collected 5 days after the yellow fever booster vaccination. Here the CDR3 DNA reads TGTGCCAGCAGCCACTCCGGAAGGGGCTTGGGAAACATTCAGTACTTC. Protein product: CASSHSGRGLGNIQYF.